This T cell receptor (beta chain) was observed in a study of Graves' ophthalmopathy and Graves' hyperthyroidism. Amplification of the TCR beta CDR3 regions used RNA transcripts (as template). First-round RT-PCR relied on HTBI primers, and a second-round multiplex PCR came next. TCRdb reanalysed the multiplex PCR reads using MiXCR and keeps one entry per CDR3 protein. The repertoire holds about 660,000 distinct CDR3 sequences, with over 40% as singletons. This clonotype was seen ten or more times. This CDR3 contains 13 residues. Germline CDR1 and CDR2: WSHSY and SAAADI. V shed 8 bases and J shed 3 bases, with 13 bases lying between them.

Sequencing was carried out using peripheral blood. The clonotype originates from an adult man with Graves' ophthalmopathy. This sequence joins TRBV10-2 and TRBJ2-5, with D perhaps matching TRBD1 or TRBD2 (5 bases each). The CDR3 DNA follows: TGCGCCAGCGCGCGAGGGGCCGAAGAGACCCAGTACTTC. Amino acids: CASARGAEETQYF.